Only a few counts were recorded for the clone carrying this TCR beta chain. Some clones are missing from TCRdb's copy, which holds only in-frame ones; the method was immunoSEQ multiplex PCR. The sample includes over 30,000 clones, about 80% of them seen just once. Time point meaning: baseline, week 1 (first vaccination visit). Treatment specified: pre-vaccination baseline after standard-of-care therapy. Each tumor in the donors was a new WHO grade 3 or 4 astrocytoma, IDH1-mutant and ATRX-lost. Germline trimming cut 4 bases from V and 8 bases from J; bases unmatched to any gene: 8. Germline V lookup: CDR1 SGDLS, CDR2 YYNGEE. The length of the CDR3 is 14 residues. These data are taken from a study of a mutant IDH1 vaccine in newly diagnosed glioma.

The rearrangement uses TRBV9 and TRBJ2-1; 8 nucleotides align to TRBD1. The source of this sequence is a man aged 50 to 60 with glioma. Some clones in this sample may be carry-over from other donors' samples. Sequenced material: peripheral blood mononuclear cells (PBMCs), taken from a glioma patient treated with radiotherapy, temozolomide or both. The DNA of the CDR3 is TGTGCCAGCAGCCCACGGACAGGGTTCGATGAGCAGTTCTTC. Its translation is CASSPRTGFDEQFF.